The clone carrying this T cell receptor (beta chain) has a handful of counts. The antigen is unknown. The data belong to a study of beta chain features in type 1 diabetes. The study's findings and limits: Across all four CD4+ subsets, people with type 1 diabetes showed modestly shorter TCRB CDR3s.

This CDR3 is 12 amino acids long. With V trimmed by 4 bases and J by 6 bases, 2 bases remained unmatched. Per the germline V gene, CDR1 is SGDLS and CDR2 is YYNGEE. The study reverse transcribed the entire isolated RNA, so it sequenced expressed TCRB transcripts. Clones were sequenced by immunoSEQ multiplex PCR, and TCRdb holds only the in-frame ones, with some missing. The sample lists over 200,000 clones; 11% were seen once. The sequenced sample consisted of naive CD4+ T cells from blood. The receptor's source is a young man with type 1 diabetes. The chain carries TRBV9 and TRBJ2-3; TRBD2 matches at 7 bases. CDR3 coding DNA: TGTGCCAGCAGCCTCGGGAGGGATACGCAGTATTTT. This encodes CASSLGRDTQYF.